This entry lists 15 T cell receptor beta chains sequenced from one sample in a study of neoadjuvant nivolumab and ipilimumab in lung cancer. The assay was immunoSEQ multiplex PCR, and TCRdb's table has in-frame clones only and misses some. Of 39,000 or so clones in the sample, approximately 92% are singletons; the top ten hold 3% to 4%. Specimen: peripheral blood, collected before neoadjuvant nivolumab, alone or with ipilimumab. All receptors derive from an adult with non-small cell lung cancer.

The chain carries TRBV4-3 and TRBJ1-5, with 8 bases identical to TRBD1. The germline V gene has CDR1 LGHNA and CDR2 YSLEER. Trimming at V came to 4 bases and at J to 7 bases, leaving 9 bases not matched to a gene. The CDR3 has 15 amino acids. CDR3 region: CASSRDGTGGQPQHF. The CDR3 DNA follows: TGCGCCAGCAGCCGAGACGGGACAGGCGGCCAGCCCCAGCATTTT.

The chain joins TRBV5-1 to TRBJ1-3; no firm D call. The germline V and J ends were trimmed by 0 bases and 3 bases, with 10 bases remaining between them. The germline gives CDR1 SGHRS, CDR2 YFSETQ. The CDR3 has 15 residues. This CDR3 reads CASSLAADHGNTIYF. The DNA of the CDR3 is TGCGCCAGCAGCTTGGCGGCAGACCATGGAAACACCATATATTTT.

The chain is built from TRBV18 and TRBJ1-5, with D maybe TRBD1 (5 bases). With 3 bases removed from V and 0 bases from J, the gap between germline ends came to 12 bases. Germline loops: CDR1 KGHSH, CDR2 LQKENI. This CDR3 spans 16 amino acids. The CDR3 loop reads CASSPMGLNSNQPQHF. In nucleotides, the CDR3 is TGTGCCAGCTCACCGATGGGACTTAATAGCAATCAGCCCCAGCATTTT.

This clone was seen only once. The chain employs TRBV5-5 and TRBJ2-7, with D possibly TRBD1 on 6 matching bases. Trimming removed 4 bases from V and 0 bases from J, with 11 bases in between. The CDR3 runs 14 residues. Germline CDR1 is SGHKS and CDR2 is YYEKEE (reference sequence). The chain's CDR3 is CASSPTTGSYEQYF. The CDR3 nucleotides are TGTGCCAGCAGCCCAACGACAGGCTCCTACGAGCAGTACTTC.

This chain connects TRBV4-3 to TRBJ2-5; 9 nucleotides match TRBD1. Germline values: CDR1 LGHNA, CDR2 YSLEER. There are 15 residues in the CDR3. V shed 3 bases and J 2 bases; nucleotides not matched to a gene: 4. CDR3 sequence reads: CASSQTGQGQETQYF. For the CDR3, the DNA is TGCGCCAGCAGCCAGACGGGACAGGGTCAAGAGACCCAGTACTTC.

J is TRBJ2-1 and V is TRBV5-4, with unresolved D. V gave up 6 bases and J gave up 6 bases, with 13 bases separating them. Per the germline V gene, CDR1 is SGHNT and CDR2 is YYREEE (reference sequence). The CDR3 loop spans 13 amino acids. The CDR3 region is CASTSRTPNEQFF. Here the CDR3 DNA reads TGTGCCAGCACTTCAAGGACCCCCAATGAGCAGTTCTTC. The full variable domain, in which reference TRBV5-4 and TRBJ2-1 provide the parts outside the CDR3, is ETGVTQSPTHLIKTRGQQVTLRCSSQSGHNTVSWYQQALGQGPQFIFQYYREEENGRGNFPPRFSGLQFPNYSSELNVNALELDDSALYLCASTSRTPNEQFFGPGTRLTVL.

The CDR3 loop is CAIGGPKSYEQYF. The CDR3 DNA reads as TGTGCCATCGGCGGACCGAAATCCTACGAGCAGTACTTC. V is TRBV10-3 and J is TRBJ2-7; no reliable D call. The length of the CDR3 is 13 residues. From germline, CDR1 is ENHRY and CDR2 SYGVKD. Trimming cost V 8 bases and J 1 base, with 12 bases left between them.

The chain has TRBV9 and TRBJ2-5, with 8 bases fitting TRBD2. Per germline, CDR1 SGDLS and CDR2 YYNGEE. The V and J ends lost 2 bases and 5 bases, in that order; junction bases with no gene match: 5. CDR3 size: 14 residues. CDR3 in amino acids: CASSVLGGAETQYF. The CDR3 nucleotides read TGTGCCAGCAGCGTCCTCGGGGGGGCGGAGACCCAGTACTTC.

The chain combines TRBV5-1 with TRBJ2-3; D is uncertain. This CDR3 spans 14 amino acids. The V gene's germline CDR1 is SGHRS and CDR2 YFSETQ. The V and J ends lost 2 bases and 0 bases respectively, with 7 bases between them. The CDR3 loop is CASSFPGSTDTQYF. CDR3 DNA sequence: TGCGCCAGCAGCTTCCCAGGAAGCACAGATACGCAGTATTTT.

The gene calls are TRBV4-2 and TRBJ2-4; TRBD1 aligns across 11 bases. The V segment lost 4 bases and the J segment 5 bases; nucleotides outside the gene matches: 4. The CDR3 contains 15 residues. Per the germline V gene, CDR1 is LGHNA and CDR2 is YNFKEQ. The CDR3 coding sequence is TGTGCCAGCAGCCCGGGGACAGGGGGAGAAAACATTCAGTACTTC. Translated, it gives CASSPGTGGENIQYF.

The chain is built from TRBV6-1 and TRBJ2-4; 8 nucleotides line up with TRBD1. The germline V gene has CDR1 MNHNS and CDR2 SASEGT. With 4 bases clipped from V and 0 bases from J, the junction kept 5 bases outside the gene matches. CDR3 length: 16 amino acids. CDR3 sequence (DNA): TGTGCCAGCAGTGGGGGACAGGTTCTAGCCAAAAACATTCAGTACTTC. Protein product: CASSGGQVLAKNIQYF.

The chain uses TRBV7-9 and TRBJ2-6; D is unclear. In germline, CDR1 is SEHNR, CDR2 FQNEAQ (reference sequence). V lost 1 base to trimming and J lost 3 bases, with 13 bases between them. This CDR3 is built from 17 residues. CDR3 sequence (DNA): TGTGCCAGCAGCTTAGGTGGACCCGGCGGTGGGGCCAACGTCCTGACTTTC. It is translated as CASSLGGPGGGANVLTF. Full variable domain (missing parts from reference TRBV7-9 and TRBJ2-6): DTGVSQNPRHKITKRGQNVTFRCDPISEHNRLYWYRQTLGQGPEFLTYFQNEAQLEKSRLLSDRFSAERPKGSFSTLEIQRTEQGDSAMYLCASSLGGPGGGANVLTFGAGSRLTVL.

V usage is TRBV5-1 and J usage is TRBJ2-7; 7 bases map to TRBD2. V lost 3 bases and J lost 2; bases outside the gene matches: 11. The CDR3 loop spans 16 amino acids. Germline lookup yields CDR1 SGHRS and CDR2 YFSETQ. The CDR3 is CASSSGGGRFTYEQYF. CDR3 sequence (DNA): TGCGCCAGCAGCTCGGGAGGAGGTAGGTTCACCTACGAGCAGTACTTC.

This chain connects TRBV5-4 to TRBJ2-3, with no clear D. Germline V lookup: CDR1 SGHNT, CDR2 YYREEE (reference sequence). The V and J ends lost 1 base and 0 bases respectively, with 15 bases between them. The CDR3 spans 17 residues. The CDR3 here is CASSLKVWGTSTDTQYF. As DNA, the CDR3 is TGTGCCAGCAGCTTGAAAGTTTGGGGAACTAGCACAGATACGCAGTATTTT. Supplemented by reference TRBV5-4 and TRBJ2-3, the full variable domain reads ETGVTQSPTHLIKTRGQQVTLRCSSQSGHNTVSWYQQALGQGPQFIFQYYREEENGRGNFPPRFSGLQFPNYSSELNVNALELDDSALYLCASSLKVWGTSTDTQYFGPGTRLTVL.

V is TRBV7-2 and J is TRBJ2-5, with D perhaps being TRBD1 or TRBD2 (5 bases each). Germline lookup yields CDR1 SGHTA and CDR2 FQGNSA. The V gene lost 4 bases and the J gene lost 4 bases, with 13 bases spanning the gap. The CDR3 is 14 residues long. The CDR3 sequence is CASSSRDQPETQYF. Here the CDR3 DNA reads TGTGCCAGCAGCTCCCGGGACCAGCCAGAGACCCAGTACTTC.